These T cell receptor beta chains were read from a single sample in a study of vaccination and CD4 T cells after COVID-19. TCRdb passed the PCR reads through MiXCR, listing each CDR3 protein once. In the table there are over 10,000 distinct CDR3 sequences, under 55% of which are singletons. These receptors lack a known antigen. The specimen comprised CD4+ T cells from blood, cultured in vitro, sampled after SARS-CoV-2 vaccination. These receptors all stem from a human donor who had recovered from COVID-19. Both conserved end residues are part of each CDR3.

CDR3aa: CASTPGLAGGKLYNEQFF; len: 18; v_gene: TRBV19
CDR3aa: CASGTGSEQYF; len: 11; v_gene: TRBV19
CDR3aa: CASSLSGSQVYGYTF; len: 15; v_gene: TRBV7-2
CDR3aa: CASSLSSISYEQYF; len: 14; v_gene: TRBV27
CDR3aa: CASSPVEVGELFF; len: 13; v_gene: TRBV4-2
CDR3aa: CSATGGGETQYF; len: 12; v_gene: TRBV20-1
CDR3aa: CASRLDGAGTGELFF; len: 15; v_gene: TRBV28
CDR3aa: CASSEFEGHYGYTF; len: 14; v_gene: TRBV25-1
CDR3aa: CSARDPTVDNYGYTF; len: 15; v_gene: TRBV20-1
CDR3aa: CAWRPLLAGNTIYF; len: 14; v_gene: TRBV30
CDR3aa: CRGYSYNEQFF; len: 11; v_gene: TRBV20-1
CDR3aa: CASSSRQVYSYEQYF; len: 15; v_gene: TRBV9
CDR3aa: CASSLEGAPTDTQYF; len: 15; v_gene: TRBV5-1
CDR3aa: CSARAPSLYSVETQYF; len: 16; v_gene: TRBV20-1
CDR3aa: CASSPPSKGHEQYF; len: 14; v_gene: TRBV18
CDR3aa: CASSFWGSSYEQYF; len: 14; v_gene: TRBV7-2
CDR3aa: CASSDSRGGYTF; len: 12; v_gene: TRBV5-4
CDR3aa: CATSRDQRRDTDTQYF; len: 16; v_gene: TRBV15
CDR3aa: CASTRTGTGNTIYF; len: 14; v_gene: TRBV12-3/TRBV12-4
CDR3aa: CASSLVARTGETQYF; len: 15; v_gene: TRBV27
CDR3aa: CSARRDRNTEAFF; len: 13; v_gene: TRBV20-1
CDR3aa: CSARGLAGTDTQYF; len: 14; v_gene: TRBV20-1
CDR3aa: CASSIGGQGGDTEAFF; len: 16; v_gene: TRBV19
CDR3aa: CASRLVGSYEQYF; len: 13; v_gene: TRBV27
CDR3aa: CASGPNGGLDPAEAFF; len: 16; v_gene: TRBV12-3/TRBV12-4
CDR3aa: CASTQSLGVYTQYF; len: 14; v_gene: TRBV6-1
CDR3aa: CASSGQGRTDTQYF; len: 14; v_gene: TRBV2
CDR3aa: CASSEAQSRYSNQPQHF; len: 17; v_gene: TRBV2
CDR3aa: CASSEWRPMDTQYF; len: 14; v_gene: TRBV2
CDR3aa: CSARNQVQGTEAFF; len: 14; v_gene: TRBV20-1
CDR3aa: CASSLDGQEMAQYF; len: 14; v_gene: TRBV5-1
CDR3aa: CATHRGGELFF; len: 11; v_gene: TRBV6-2/TRBV6-3
CDR3aa: CSAMEGLGETQYF; len: 13; v_gene: TRBV20-1
CDR3aa: CASLKDPAGAYNEQFF; len: 16; v_gene: TRBV19
CDR3aa: CASSQVSENTEAFF; len: 14; v_gene: TRBV4-1
CDR3aa: CSVDPGTDTQYF; len: 12; v_gene: TRBV29-1
CDR3aa: CASSPDYEPSTDTQYF; len: 16; v_gene: TRBV7-3
CDR3aa: CASSRMGLRSYEQYF; len: 15; v_gene: TRBV19
CDR3aa: CASSDAGGINSPLHF; len: 15; v_gene: TRBV2
CDR3aa: CASSLSRTPFNSPLHF; len: 16; v_gene: TRBV27
CDR3aa: CASSFIGGNYEQYF; len: 14; v_gene: TRBV19
CDR3aa: CSADRSSYNEQFF; len: 13; v_gene: TRBV20-1
CDR3aa: CASSIWTGAKGETQYF; len: 16; v_gene: TRBV7-9
CDR3aa: CASSNWQPSGNTEAFF; len: 16; v_gene: TRBV19
CDR3aa: CASRGTGQETQYF; len: 13; v_gene: TRBV18